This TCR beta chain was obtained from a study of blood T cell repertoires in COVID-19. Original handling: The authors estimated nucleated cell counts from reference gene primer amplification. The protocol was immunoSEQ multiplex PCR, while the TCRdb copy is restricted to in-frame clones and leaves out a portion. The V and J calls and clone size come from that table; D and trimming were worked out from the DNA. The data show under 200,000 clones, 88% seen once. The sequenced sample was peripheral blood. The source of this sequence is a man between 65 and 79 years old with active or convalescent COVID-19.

This CDR3 reads CASNPATGTNEKLFF. CDR3 nucleotide sequence: TGTGCCAGCAACCCGGCGACAGGGACTAATGAAAAACTGTTTTTT. This chain links TRBV25-1 with TRBJ1-4, with 7 bases lining up with TRBD1. V dropped 7 bases and J dropped 2; count of bases not matched to a gene: 7. Germline V gene data show CDR1 as MGHDK and CDR2 as SYGVNS. The CDR3 is made up of 15 amino acids.